The 17 T cell receptor beta chains presented below share a single source sample, sequenced in a study of neoadjuvant anti-PD-1 for oral cavity cancer. This table comes from immunoSEQ multiplex PCR, and its TCRdb copy is limited to in-frame clones, with some not included. The sample has 14,000 or so clones, approximately 70% seen once. Sequenced material: PBMCs, taken before nivolumab (anti-PD-1) treatment. These receptors all stem from a person aged 40-85 years with oral cavity squamous cell carcinoma.

This clone has just one count. This chain joins TRBV7-2 and TRBJ2-1; 7 nucleotides line up with TRBD1. After removal of 5 bases from V and 9 bases from J, the junction contained 13 bases not matched to a gene. From germline, CDR1 is SGHTA and CDR2 FQGNSA. This CDR3 has 15 amino acids. The CDR3 DNA sequence: TGTGCCAGCAGCCATCTAAACCACAGGGGTCTTGAGCAGTTCTTC. Its translation: CASSHLNHRGLEQFF. The complete variable domain, with remaining parts taken from reference TRBV7-2 and TRBJ2-1, reads GAGVSQSPSNKVTEKGKDVELRCDPISGHTALYWYRQSLGQGLEFLIYFQGNSAPDKSGLPSDRFSAERTGGSVSTLTIQRTQQEDSAVYLCASSHLNHRGLEQFFGPGTRLTVL.

The CDR3 is CASSVGDRSNQPQHF. The DNA of the CDR3 is TGCGCCAGCAGCGTGGGTGACAGGAGCAATCAGCCCCAGCATTTT. The chain is built from TRBV5-1 and TRBJ1-5, with D perhaps TRBD1 (6 bases). Trimming took 4 bases from V and 1 from J, leaving 12 bases between them. The CDR3 has 15 residues. Looked up from germline, CDR1 is SGHRS and CDR2 is YFSETQ.

This clone turned up a few times. This chain joins TRBV5-5 and TRBJ1-1; D unclear. Germline V CDR1 and CDR2: SGHKS, YYEKEE (reference sequence). The V end lost 2 bases, the J end lost 4 bases, and 9 bases lay between the germline ends. This CDR3 is 13 amino acids long. This CDR3 reads CASSLGLLTEAFF. Written as DNA, the CDR3 is TGTGCCAGCAGCTTAGGACTGCTCACTGAAGCTTTCTTT.

V gene TRBV6-6 combines with J gene TRBJ2-5; TRBD1 is a possible D gene (6 bases). V lost 6 bases to trimming and J lost 10 bases, with 21 bases between them. Per germline, CDR1 MNHNY and CDR2 SVGAGI (reference sequence). This CDR3 has 14 residues. CDR3 region: CASSQRDTPRGQYF. The CDR3 DNA is TGTGCCAGCAGCCAACGGGACACCCCGAGAGGCCAGTACTTC.

As DNA, the CDR3 is TGCGCCAGCAGCCCTGGGACAGGCGGGGACGGCTACACCTTC. Translation gives CASSPGTGGDGYTF. The chain combines TRBV5-1 with TRBJ1-2; the match to TRBD1 covers 8 bases. J lost 8 bases, V lost 4 bases, and 10 bases had no gene match. Per the germline V gene, CDR1 is SGHRS and CDR2 is YFSETQ. The CDR3 consists of 14 residues.

This chain uses TRBV6-4 with TRBJ2-3; D uncertain. Trimming pared 2 bases from V and 2 bases from J, leaving 5 bases between. The CDR3 extends over 13 amino acids. The germline V gene encodes CDR1 MRHNA and CDR2 SNTAGT. CDR3 sequence reads: CASSDAVTDTQYF. CDR3 DNA sequence: TGTGCCAGCAGTGACGCGGTCACAGATACGCAGTATTTT.

The V call is TRBV6-1, the J call TRBJ2-7, with TRBD1 matching over 9 bases. The CDR3 spans 14 residues. The germline V gene encodes CDR1 MNHNS and CDR2 SASEGT. V lost 5 bases and J lost 7; bases outside the gene matches: 9. CDR3 coding DNA: TGTGCCAGCAGTCCGACACAGGGGGCTTGGGAGCAGTACTTC. Protein product: CASSPTQGAWEQYF.

This chain joins TRBV7-9 and TRBJ2-2; D could derive from TRBD1 or TRBD2 (5 bases each). The CDR3 length is 19 residues. From germline, CDR1 is SEHNR and CDR2 FQNEAQ (reference sequence). The V end lost 5 bases, the J end lost 4 bases, and 26 bases lay between the germline ends. CDR3 nucleotide sequence: TGTGCCAGCAGCCCACCTAGTTATTGGGGGTTGATGAGCACCGGGGAGCTGTTTTTT. Its translation: CASSPPSYWGLMSTGELFF. Together with reference TRBV7-9 and TRBJ2-2, the CDR3 gives the full variable domain: DTGVSQNPRHKITKRGQNVTFRCDPISEHNRLYWYRQTLGQGPEFLTYFQNEAQLEKSRLLSDRFSAERPKGSFSTLEIQRTEQGDSAMYLCASSPPSYWGLMSTGELFFGEGSRLTVL.

V and J are TRBV7-6 and TRBJ2-2, with D uncertain. The CDR3 is 15 amino acids. V lost 1 base, J lost 3 bases, and 9 bases lay in between. Germline V lookup: CDR1 SGHVS, CDR2 FNYEAQ. CDR3 amino acids: CASSLVPTYTGELFF. As DNA, the CDR3 is TGTGCCAGCAGCTTAGTACCAACTTACACCGGGGAGCTGTTTTTT.

This chain links TRBV6-1 with TRBJ2-5; maybe TRBD2 (6 bases). V was shortened by 4 bases and J by 7 bases, with 13 bases between the two germline ends. The germline V gene encodes CDR1 MNHNS and CDR2 SASEGT. This CDR3 comprises 13 residues. The CDR3 sequence is CASSGGAGGTQYF. The DNA for the CDR3 is TGTGCCAGCAGTGGAGGAGCGGGCGGGACCCAGTACTTC.

The rearrangement joins TRBV4-1 to TRBJ2-5; a possible D gene is TRBD2 (5 bases). The length of the CDR3 is 13 residues. The germline V gene has CDR1 MGHRA and CDR2 YSYEKL. V was cut by 4 bases and J by 4 bases, with 10 bases left in between. The CDR3 loop reads CASSLLGIETQYF. Here the CDR3 DNA reads TGCGCCAGCAGCCTACTAGGGATAGAGACCCAGTACTTC.

This chain uses TRBV6-4 with TRBJ2-1, with TRBD1 identical over 8 bases. This CDR3 contains 14 residues. V trimming: 6 bases; J trimming: 8 bases; junction bases outside the gene matches: 9. Per germline, CDR1 MRHNA and CDR2 SNTAGT. CDR3 nucleotides: TGTGCCAGCAGAGGGGAGGACAGGGTCCATGAGCAGTTCTTC. Protein product: CASRGEDRVHEQFF.

The chain employs TRBV6-1 and TRBJ2-7; D not resolved. The CDR3 is made up of 16 amino acids. V dropped 2 bases and J dropped 0 bases, with 14 bases sitting between them. Germline CDR1 is MNHNS and CDR2 is SASEGT. The DNA for the CDR3 is TGTGCCAGCAGTGAAAGTCTTGGCACGGGCTCCTACGAGCAGTACTTC. This sequence encodes CASSESLGTGSYEQYF.

Only a few counts were recorded for this clone. This sequence joins TRBV28 and TRBJ2-6, with no clear D. V lost 4 bases and J 0 bases, leaving 10 bases between the germline ends. CDR3 length equals 16 residues. The germline gives CDR1 MDHEN, CDR2 SYDVKM. The DNA of the CDR3 is TGTGCCAGCAGTTCCACAGCTTTCTCTGGGGCCAACGTCCTGACTTTC. It is translated as CASSSTAFSGANVLTF.

CDR3 coding DNA: TGTGCCAGCAGCTTAGTGACAGGGGTTGTTTGGACCCAGTACTTC. Its protein is CASSLVTGVVWTQYF. The J gene is TRBJ2-5, the V gene TRBV7-8, with TRBD1 identical over 8 bases. The CDR3 runs 15 residues. J gave up 7 bases and V 1 base, and 8 bases lay outside the gene matches. Germline loops: CDR1 SGHVS, CDR2 FQNEAQ. The full variable domain, with the rest looked up from reference TRBV7-8 and TRBJ2-5, is GAGVSQSPRYKVAKRGQDVALRCDPISGHVSLFWYQQALGQGPEFLTYFQNEAQLDKSGLPSDRFFAERPEGSVSTLKIQRTQQEDSAVYLCASSLVTGVVWTQYFGPGTRLLVL.

The rearrangement links TRBV6-1 to TRBJ2-1; no clear D gene. Germline V lookup: CDR1 MNHNS, CDR2 SASEGT. The CDR3 totals 14 residues. V was trimmed by 2 bases and J by 2 bases, leaving 7 bases between them. DNA of the CDR3: TGTGCCAGCAGTGAACTAGTCGCCTACAATGAGCAGTTCTTC. This gives the protein CASSELVAYNEQFF.

V is TRBV6-6 and J is TRBJ2-5, with 8 positions matching TRBD2. Germline values: CDR1 MNHNY, CDR2 SVGAGI (reference sequence). The CDR3 spans 14 residues. V was clipped by 3 bases and J by 3 bases; unmatched bases: 3. CDR3: CASSYGRGEETQYF. The CDR3 bases are TGTGCCAGCAGTTATGGGCGGGGGGAAGAGACCCAGTACTTC.